Listed below are T cell receptor beta chains from one sample, sequenced in a study of CD8 T cells in ankylosing spondylitis. TCRdb recomputed calls from the 5' RACE reads with MiXCR, one row per CDR3 protein. The sample consists of about 130,000 distinct CDR3 sequences, 6% to 8% of them appearing once. Sequenced input: blood, either unsorted or a sorted T cell fraction (not recorded which). These receptor sequences come from a female donor with ankylosing spondylitis or in good health (not recorded which). The CDR3 runs from the conserved cysteine through the conserved F or W. D genes are given only for firm matches. Expanded clones are given a class, and other clones once, few, many or no size at all.

d_gene: -; abundance: many; v_gene: TRBV29-1; j_gene: TRBJ1-3; CDR3nt: TGCAGCGTTGAAGATAGAGACAGCGCGATTGGAAACACCATATATTTT; CDR3aa: CSVEDRDSAIGNTIYF
d_gene: -; abundance: many; v_gene: TRBV4-1; j_gene: TRBJ1-1; CDR3nt: TGCGCCAGCAGCCGACTTGACCCTCCTGAAGCTTTCTTT; CDR3aa: CASSRLDPPEAFF
d_gene: TRBD2; abundance: once; v_gene: TRBV2; j_gene: TRBJ2-1; CDR3nt: TGTGCCATCAGTTTATATATGGGGGGAGCTAGCGGGGTCAATGAGCAGTTCTTC; CDR3aa: CAISLYMGGASGVNEQFF
d_gene: TRBD2; abundance: many; v_gene: TRBV29-1; j_gene: TRBJ2-3; CDR3nt: TGCAGCGCGGGGGGAGGCACAGATACGCAGTATTTT; CDR3aa: CSAGGGTDTQYF
d_gene: TRBD1; abundance: many; v_gene: TRBV4-2; j_gene: TRBJ2-3; CDR3nt: TGTGCCAGCAGCCAAGCCTTAGGACAGGGGTACACAGATACGCAGTATTTT; CDR3aa: CASSQALGQGYTDTQYF
d_gene: TRBD1; abundance: many; v_gene: TRBV7-2; j_gene: TRBJ1-2; CDR3nt: TGTGCCAGCAGCTGGGGACAGGGGGCGTTGGGTGGCTACACCTTC; CDR3aa: CASSWGQGALGGYTF
d_gene: TRBD2; abundance: few; v_gene: TRBV18; j_gene: TRBJ2-7; CDR3nt: TGTGCCAGCTCACCAGGGGCCGGGGGGGCTACCTACGAGCAGTACTTC; CDR3aa: CASSPGAGGATYEQYF
d_gene: TRBD1; abundance: many; v_gene: TRBV20-1; j_gene: TRBJ1-5; CDR3nt: TGCTGTGCTAGAGCTTCGTCAGGGGGCTTTAGCAATCAGCCCCAGCATTTT; CDR3aa: CCARASSGGFSNQPQHF
d_gene: -; abundance: many; v_gene: TRBV7-2; j_gene: TRBJ1-2; CDR3nt: TGTGCCAGCAGCTACGAAGGCCCTACTAACTATGGCTACACCTTC; CDR3aa: CASSYEGPTNYGYTF
d_gene: -; abundance: many; v_gene: TRBV7-3; j_gene: TRBJ2-1; CDR3nt: TGTGCCAGCAGCTTACAGGGTTTGAGCAATGAGCAGTTCTTC; CDR3aa: CASSLQGLSNEQFF
d_gene: -; abundance: many; v_gene: TRBV27; j_gene: TRBJ1-2; CDR3nt: TGTGCCAGCAGACACAGCGCAGGTGCCACTGGCTACACCTTC; CDR3aa: CASRHSAGATGYTF
d_gene: -; abundance: -; v_gene: TRBV20-1; j_gene: TRBJ2-7; CDR3nt: TGCAGTGCTAGGGCCGACAGCTACGAGCAGCACTTC; CDR3aa: CSARADSYEQHF
d_gene: TRBD1; abundance: many; v_gene: TRBV20-1; j_gene: TRBJ2-7; CDR3nt: TGCAGTGCTAGAGAGCCATGGACAGGGGCCTACGAGCAGTACTTC; CDR3aa: CSAREPWTGAYEQYF
d_gene: TRBD2; abundance: many; v_gene: TRBV7-3; j_gene: TRBJ2-1; CDR3nt: TGTGCCAGCAGCTTATCGCCGATACTAGCGACTGAGCAGTTCTTC; CDR3aa: CASSLSPILATEQFF
d_gene: -; abundance: -; v_gene: TRBV28; j_gene: TRBJ2-4; CDR3nt: TGTGCCAGCAGTTCCGCCCAGAACATTCAGTACTTC; CDR3aa: CASSSAQNIQYF
d_gene: TRBD2; abundance: many; v_gene: TRBV20-1; j_gene: TRBJ2-1; CDR3nt: TGCAGTGCTAACGACCCCTGGAGGGAGGGGAATGAGCAGTTCTTC; CDR3aa: CSANDPWREGNEQFF
d_gene: TRBD2; abundance: many; v_gene: TRBV6-1; j_gene: TRBJ2-3; CDR3nt: TGTGCCAGCGGATTGGACGGGGGGGGAGATACGCAGTATTTT; CDR3aa: CASGLDGGGDTQYF
d_gene: TRBD1; abundance: -; v_gene: TRBV19; j_gene: TRBJ2-1; CDR3nt: TGTGCCAGTAGTACCGGGACAGGGGGGGGCAATGAGCAGTTCTTC; CDR3aa: CASSTGTGGGNEQFF
d_gene: TRBD2; abundance: -; v_gene: TRBV12-3/TRBV12-4; j_gene: TRBJ2-5; CDR3nt: TGTGCCAGCAGTCCCCGGACTAGCGGGGGTTCGCAGTACTTC; CDR3aa: CASSPRTSGGSQYF
d_gene: -; abundance: -; v_gene: TRBV12-3/TRBV12-4; j_gene: TRBJ2-5; CDR3nt: TGTGCCAGCAGTTTAGCGAGCTCCGGGCGGGAGACCCAGTACTTC; CDR3aa: CASSLASSGRETQYF
d_gene: -; abundance: many; v_gene: TRBV4-1; j_gene: TRBJ1-2; CDR3nt: TGCGCCAGCAGCCTTCGACAAGGCCCTAACTATGGCTACACCTTC; CDR3aa: CASSLRQGPNYGYTF
d_gene: -; abundance: many; v_gene: TRBV20-1; j_gene: TRBJ1-4; CDR3nt: TGCAGTGCTAGAACAGACGATGAAAAACTGTTTTTT; CDR3aa: CSARTDDEKLFF
d_gene: -; abundance: -; v_gene: TRBV20-1; j_gene: TRBJ2-5; CDR3nt: TGCAGTGCTAGAGATCAAGCCAGCGGGACCCAGTACTTC; CDR3aa: CSARDQASGTQYF
d_gene: -; abundance: many; v_gene: TRBV7-9; j_gene: TRBJ1-3; CDR3nt: TGTGCCAGCAGCTTAACCCCCATGGAGGGAAACACCATATATTTT; CDR3aa: CASSLTPMEGNTIYF
d_gene: -; abundance: -; v_gene: TRBV25-1; j_gene: TRBJ2-5; CDR3nt: TGTGCCAGCAGTGCGAAGAAGACCCAGTACTTC; CDR3aa: CASSAKKTQYF
d_gene: -; abundance: many; v_gene: TRBV7-2; j_gene: TRBJ1-2; CDR3nt: TGTGCCAGCAGTGGGGGGCGACTTAACTATGGCTACACCTTC; CDR3aa: CASSGGRLNYGYTF
d_gene: TRBD2; abundance: many; v_gene: TRBV20-1; j_gene: TRBJ2-5; CDR3nt: TGCAGTGCTATTAGCGGGGGCGGGAAGACCCAGTACTTC; CDR3aa: CSAISGGGKTQYF
d_gene: -; abundance: many; v_gene: TRBV4-2; j_gene: TRBJ1-5; CDR3nt: TGTGCCAGCAGCCAAGCCTCGGCCATTCAGCCCCAGCATTTT; CDR3aa: CASSQASAIQPQHF
d_gene: -; abundance: many; v_gene: TRBV6-1; j_gene: TRBJ1-2; CDR3nt: TGTGCCAGCAGGGAGGGGCCTGGGTATGGCTACACCTTC; CDR3aa: CASREGPGYGYTF
d_gene: TRBD1; abundance: many; v_gene: TRBV12-3/TRBV12-4; j_gene: TRBJ2-7; CDR3nt: TGTGCCAGCAGTACCAGACAGGGGGCGAGGCACGAGCAGTACTTC; CDR3aa: CASSTRQGARHEQYF
d_gene: -; abundance: -; v_gene: TRBV6-2/TRBV6-3; j_gene: TRBJ2-2; CDR3nt: TGTGCCAGCAGTTCCTGGACTAAATCGAACACCGGGGAGCTGTTTTTT; CDR3aa: CASSSWTKSNTGELFF
d_gene: TRBD2; abundance: many; v_gene: TRBV20-1; j_gene: TRBJ2-1; CDR3nt: TGCAGTGCTCCCGGGACTAGCGGGGGGGTAGGTGATGAGCAGTTCTTC; CDR3aa: CSAPGTSGGVGDEQFF
d_gene: -; abundance: few; v_gene: TRBV12-3/TRBV12-4; j_gene: TRBJ1-4; CDR3nt: TGTGCCAGCAGTTTTTGGGCTTCGGTGAATGAAAAACTGTTTTTT; CDR3aa: CASSFWASVNEKLFF
d_gene: -; abundance: many; v_gene: TRBV12-3/TRBV12-4; j_gene: TRBJ2-3; CDR3nt: TGTGCCAGCAGTCCGACAGGAGTTGGCACAGATACGCAGTATTTT; CDR3aa: CASSPTGVGTDTQYF
d_gene: -; abundance: many; v_gene: TRBV20-1; j_gene: TRBJ2-6; CDR3nt: TGCAGTGCCTTAGACACCCTGGGGGCCAACGTCCTGACTTTC; CDR3aa: CSALDTLGANVLTF
d_gene: -; abundance: few; v_gene: TRBV4-3; j_gene: TRBJ1-2; CDR3nt: TGCGCCAGCAGCCAAGACAGGTTGTCGCATGGCTACACCTTC; CDR3aa: CASSQDRLSHGYTF
d_gene: TRBD2; abundance: many; v_gene: TRBV7-2; j_gene: TRBJ2-3; CDR3nt: TGCGCCAGCAGCCTGACTAGCGGGGCCACAGATACGCAGTATTTT; CDR3aa: CASSLTSGATDTQYF
d_gene: -; abundance: many; v_gene: TRBV12-3/TRBV12-4; j_gene: TRBJ2-2; CDR3nt: TGTGCCAGCAGCCCTACAGCGAACACCGGGGAGCTGTTTTTT; CDR3aa: CASSPTANTGELFF
d_gene: TRBD1; abundance: many; v_gene: TRBV3-1; j_gene: TRBJ2-3; CDR3nt: TGTGCCAGCAGGCGGACAGGGGAAGATACGCAGTATTTT; CDR3aa: CASRRTGEDTQYF
d_gene: -; abundance: many; v_gene: TRBV7-2; j_gene: TRBJ1-5; CDR3nt: TGTGCCAGCAGCCCCAATTGGGGCCTGTCCAATCAGCCCCAGCATTTT; CDR3aa: CASSPNWGLSNQPQHF
d_gene: TRBD1; abundance: many; v_gene: TRBV5-6; j_gene: TRBJ1-1; CDR3nt: TGTGCCAGCAGCCCCACAGGGGTGAACACTGAAGCTTTCTTT; CDR3aa: CASSPTGVNTEAFF
d_gene: -; abundance: many; v_gene: TRBV6-2/TRBV6-3; j_gene: TRBJ1-5; CDR3nt: TGTGCCAGCAGCGATGGTCAGCCCCAGCATTTT; CDR3aa: CASSDGQPQHF
d_gene: -; abundance: many; v_gene: TRBV6-1; j_gene: TRBJ1-6; CDR3nt: TGTGCCGGACAAACAGGGATCGGCTCCTATAATTCACCCCTCCACTTT; CDR3aa: CAGQTGIGSYNSPLHF
d_gene: TRBD1; abundance: many; v_gene: TRBV20-1; j_gene: TRBJ2-2; CDR3nt: TGCAGTGCTCGGGACAGGGGGGCCACCGGGGAGCTGTTTTTT; CDR3aa: CSARDRGATGELFF
d_gene: TRBD1; abundance: -; v_gene: TRBV10-2; j_gene: TRBJ1-6; CDR3nt: TGCGCCAGCAGTGAGCCCAACAGGGGAGGTTCACCCCTCCACTTT; CDR3aa: CASSEPNRGGSPLHF
d_gene: -; abundance: many; v_gene: TRBV20-1; j_gene: TRBJ1-1; CDR3nt: TGCAGTGCTTTTAGTGGGACTGAAGCTTTCTTT; CDR3aa: CSAFSGTEAFF
d_gene: TRBD1; abundance: many; v_gene: TRBV12-3/TRBV12-4; j_gene: TRBJ2-1; CDR3nt: TGTGCCAGCCGCGCAGGGGGCGCATTATCCTACAATGAGCAGTTCTTC; CDR3aa: CASRAGGALSYNEQFF
d_gene: TRBD2; abundance: once; v_gene: TRBV18; j_gene: TRBJ2-1; CDR3nt: TGTGCCAGCTCACCATCGGGGGGACCCACTACCAATGAGCAGTTCTTC; CDR3aa: CASSPSGGPTTNEQFF
d_gene: -; abundance: many; v_gene: TRBV5-4; j_gene: TRBJ2-1; CDR3nt: TGTGCCAGCAGCTTGGACCCCAACAATGAGCAGTTCTTC; CDR3aa: CASSLDPNNEQFF
d_gene: TRBD1; abundance: -; v_gene: TRBV7-2; j_gene: TRBJ1-2; CDR3nt: TGTGCCAGCAGCTTAGAAAGGCAGGGGGAATATGGCTACACCTTC; CDR3aa: CASSLERQGEYGYTF
d_gene: -; abundance: many; v_gene: TRBV12-3/TRBV12-4; j_gene: TRBJ1-5; CDR3nt: TGTGCCAGCAGTTTGGAGGTGGGAAATCAGCCCCAGCATTTT; CDR3aa: CASSLEVGNQPQHF